This T cell receptor (beta chain) was retrieved from a study of OX40 agonist ivuxolimab in advanced cancers. The overall study: A male proportion of about 80% was recorded, with mean age roughly 62 years and range 23 to 79. Regarding the study as a whole: It was also the case that some nonresponders had low normalized T-cell clonal expansion. Averaging showed that CD8+ T cells had more expanded clones than CD4+ did. Circulating CD4+ and CD8+ T cells showed clonal expansion by week 6 at 0.1 to 3.0 mg/kg.

As for this clone: Its antigen is not identified.

Libraries were prepared by immunoSEQ multiplex PCR; TCRdb keeps only in-frame clonotypes and omits some of them. The table has about 66,000 clones, roughly 80% seen once; the top ten hold over 6.5%. This CDR3 comprises 15 residues. V gave up 1 base and J gave up 10 bases, with 17 bases separating them. Germline CDR1 and CDR2: SEHNR and FQNEAQ (reference sequence). This TCR was recovered from an adult with an advanced solid tumor such as melanoma, head and neck, liver or kidney cancer. The sequenced sample was CD4+ or CD8+ T cells sorted from blood, obtained in a trial of the OX40 agonist ivuxolimab. The rearrangement links TRBV7-9 to TRBJ2-1; D remains ambiguous. The CDR3 loop is CASSLGLSPSWEQFF. CDR3 nucleotide sequence: TGTGCCAGCAGCTTAGGTTTGAGTCCCTCATGGGAGCAGTTCTTC.